Shown below are 25 T cell receptor beta chains from a single sample sequenced in a study of T cell responses to AZD1222 COVID-19 vaccine (dated by TCRdb to about 2021). The library was produced with the immunoSEQ multiplex PCR assay. The table comes from immuneACCESS by way of TCRdb, which keeps in-frame sequences with V and J called. Part of the clones is missing from these tables; in studies checked, under half for an unresolved V gene and the rest for unknown reasons. The sample profile shows about 150,000 clones; 85% to 90% of them were found once. 6.5% to 7% of the sample belongs to the ten largest clones. The time point label of this sample denotes: baseline before first vaccination. The sequencing used peripheral blood, collected on day 0 of AZD1222 vaccination. The receptors here all came from an adult in good health.

This clone has only one observation. At the DNA level, this CDR3 is encoded by other sequences in the same sample as well. This rearrangement joins TRBV9 to TRBJ1-6; D is unresolved. This CDR3 contains 14 residues. The V and J ends lost 1 base and 8 bases respectively, with 10 bases between them. CDR1 SGDLS and CDR2 YYNGEE come from the germline V gene. The chain's CDR3 is CASSVTDSYSPLHF. In nucleotides, the CDR3 is TGTGCCAGCAGCGTAACAGACTCGTATTCACCCCTCCACTTT.

V is TRBV3-1 (or the pseudogene TRBV3-2) and J is TRBJ1-6, with D uncertain. The CDR3 totals 13 residues. Trimming took off 1 base at V and 7 bases at J, with 5 bases between the two ends. The germline V gene has CDR1 LGHDT and CDR2 YNNKEL (reference sequence). The CDR3 loop reads CASSQAVNSPLHF. The CDR3 coding sequence is TGTGCCAGCAGCCAAGCAGTAAATTCACCCCTCCACTTT.

The chain is built from TRBV5-1 and TRBJ2-2, with D unresolved. V was pared by 0 bases and J by 0 bases, with 6 bases between. The CDR3 sequence is 15 residues long. Germline V lookup: CDR1 SGHRS, CDR2 YFSETQ. CDR3 protein: CASSLELTNTGELFF. CDR3 DNA sequence: TGCGCCAGCAGCTTGGAACTCACGAACACCGGGGAGCTGTTTTTT.

V is TRBV6-5 and J is TRBJ1-5, with a tentative D call TRBD1 (5 bases). This CDR3 spans 15 amino acids. CDR1 MNHEY and CDR2 SVGAGI come from the germline V gene. V was clipped by 0 bases and J by 5 bases, with 11 bases between them. In nucleotides, the CDR3 is TGTGCCAGCAGTTACTCGATGCGGGGGGATCAGCCCCAGCATTTT. Protein product: CASSYSMRGDQPQHF.

The chain uses TRBV10-2 and TRBJ2-3; TRBD1 agrees at 7 bases. From germline, CDR1 is WSHSY and CDR2 SAAADI. The V segment lost 7 bases and the J segment 2 bases; nucleotides outside the gene matches: 15. This CDR3 region has 17 residues. The CDR3 loop is CASTIPGQNLHTDTQYF. CDR3 bases: TGCGCCAGCACGATACCGGGACAGAACTTACACACAGATACGCAGTATTTT.

J is TRBJ1-2 and V is TRBV30; TRBD1 matches 10 bases. V dropped 0 bases and J dropped 4; count of bases not matched to a gene: 5. CDR3 length: 15 amino acids. Germline V gives CDR1 GTSNPN, CDR2 SVGIG (reference sequence). The CDR3: CAWSVGQGETYGYTF. DNA for the CDR3: TGTGCCTGGAGTGTTGGACAGGGGGAAACCTATGGCTACACCTTC.

The V and J genes are TRBV30 and TRBJ1-1; 7 bases match TRBD1. The CDR3 spans 13 residues. The germline V gene has CDR1 GTSNPN and CDR2 SVGIG (reference sequence). V trimming: 1 base; J trimming: 1 base; junction bases outside the gene matches: 0. The CDR3 loop is CAWSGQGNTEAFF. The CDR3, as DNA: TGTGCCTGGAGTGGACAGGGGAACACTGAAGCTTTCTTT.

This chain uses TRBV27 with TRBJ1-1, with D tentatively TRBD1 (5 bases). Germline V gives CDR1 MNHEY, CDR2 SMNVEV (reference sequence). The CDR3 sequence is 13 residues long. V was clipped by 3 bases and J by 10 bases, with 15 bases between them. The CDR3 reads CASSFRQGPGAFF. As DNA, the CDR3 is TGTGCCAGCAGTTTCCGTCAGGGCCCTGGAGCTTTCTTT.

This clone was observed a single time. CDR3 amino acids: CSVVIRGVWDYEQYF. In DNA form, the CDR3 reads TGCAGCGTTGTCATTAGGGGGGTGTGGGACTACGAGCAGTACTTC. The genes are TRBV29-1 and TRBJ2-7; possibly TRBD1 or TRBD2 for D (6 bases each). The CDR3 runs to 15 residues. Deletions cut 4 bases from V and 3 bases from J, with 19 bases between. CDR1 and CDR2 (germline): SQVTM, ANQGSEA.

V is TRBV28 and J is TRBJ1-5; a possible D gene is TRBD1 (6 bases). The ends were cut back, 6 bases at V and 3 bases at J, with 18 bases in the middle. The germline V gene encodes CDR1 MDHEN and CDR2 SYDVKM. This CDR3 comprises 16 residues. The CDR3 here is CASRTRDGGSNQPQHF. CDR3 DNA: TGTGCCAGCAGGACCCGGGACGGGGGCTCCAATCAGCCCCAGCATTTT.

This chain connects TRBV3-1 (or the pseudogene TRBV3-2) to TRBJ2-3; no firm D call. Germline V CDR1 and CDR2: LGHDT, YNNKEL (reference sequence). The CDR3 loop spans 11 amino acids. V lost 3 bases to trimming and J lost 7 bases, with 5 bases between them. CDR3 nucleotide sequence: TGTGCCAGCAGCCAGGAATATACGCAGTATTTT. This sequence encodes CASSQEYTQYF.

The gene calls are TRBV30 and TRBJ1-5; TRBD1 matches 8 bases. The V gene end was trimmed by 0 bases and the J gene end by 6 bases; junction bases not matched to a gene: 7. The CDR3 runs 15 residues. Germline CDR1 GTSNPN, CDR2 SVGIG (reference sequence). The CDR3 loop is CAWSVGQGSFQPQHF. In DNA form, the CDR3 reads TGTGCCTGGAGTGTAGGACAGGGTAGTTTTCAGCCCCAGCATTTT.

The chain carries TRBV27 and TRBJ2-3; a possible D gene is TRBD2 (6 bases). CDR3 size: 16 residues. V lost 4 bases and J lost 0, with 14 bases in between. Germline V gene lookup returns CDR1 MNHEY and CDR2 SMNVEV (reference sequence). CDR3 region: CASSSSLGGSTDTQYF. The CDR3, as DNA: TGTGCCAGCAGTTCCAGTTTGGGGGGAAGCACAGATACGCAGTATTTT.

This chain connects TRBV2 to TRBJ2-2; perhaps TRBD2 as D (7 bases). With 2 bases removed from V and 3 bases from J, the gap between germline ends came to 10 bases. This CDR3 comprises 15 residues. Per germline, CDR1 SNHLY and CDR2 FYNNEI. The CDR3 reads CASSEWGGDTGELFF. The CDR3 DNA reads TGTGCCAGCAGTGAATGGGGGGGCGACACCGGGGAGCTGTTTTTT.

This clone was observed a handful of times. This rearrangement joins TRBV6-5 to TRBJ1-1; D is perhaps TRBD1 (6 bases). The V gene lost 0 bases and the J gene lost 0 bases, with 11 bases spanning the gap. Germline assignment: CDR1 MNHEY and CDR2 SVGAGI. The CDR3 runs to 16 residues. The CDR3 nucleotides read TGTGCCAGCAGTTACTCGGCGACAGGTATGAACACTGAAGCTTTCTTT. Translating it yields CASSYSATGMNTEAFF.

This chain connects TRBV6-5 to TRBJ2-1, with D unresolved. V lost 6 bases to trimming and J lost 10 bases, with 10 bases between them. This CDR3 has 11 amino acids. The germline V gene has CDR1 MNHEY and CDR2 SVGAGI. CDR3 sequence reads: CASSWGLEQFF. CDR3 DNA sequence: TGTGCCAGCAGCTGGGGATTAGAGCAGTTCTTC.

A few counts support this clone. The chain couples TRBV2 to TRBJ2-5; D is perhaps TRBD1 (5 bases). The CDR3 runs 15 residues. The germline V gene encodes CDR1 SNHLY and CDR2 FYNNEI. The V gene lost 3 bases and the J gene lost 4 bases, with 15 bases spanning the gap. CDR3 loop: CASSEGLGRGETQYF. The DNA of the CDR3 is TGTGCCAGCAGTGAGGGGCTGGGGCGAGGAGAGACCCAGTACTTC.

The chain employs TRBV5-1 and TRBJ1-1; D is perhaps TRBD1 (5 bases). The CDR3 loop spans 14 amino acids. V was cut by 2 bases and J by 1 base, with 9 bases left in between. Germline V gene lookup returns CDR1 SGHRS and CDR2 YFSETQ. CDR3 coding DNA: TGCGCCAGCAGCTTCGACGGGGCGAACACTGAAGCTTTCTTT. It codes for CASSFDGANTEAFF.

The chain has TRBV6-5 and TRBJ2-1; 8 nucleotides line up with TRBD1. J lost 2 bases, V lost 0 bases, and 0 bases had no gene match. Germline-derived CDR1 and CDR2 are MNHEY and SVGAGI. This CDR3 comprises 15 residues. As DNA, the CDR3 is TGTGCCAGCAGTTACTCGGACAGGGCCTACAATGAGCAGTTCTTC. Its protein is CASSYSDRAYNEQFF.

The V call is TRBV27, the J call TRBJ1-2; D possibly corresponds to TRBD1 (5 bases). The CDR3 has 15 residues. Germline V gene lookup returns CDR1 MNHEY and CDR2 SMNVEV (reference sequence). With 6 bases removed from V and 2 bases from J, the gap between germline ends came to 16 bases. DNA of the CDR3: TGTGCCAGCAGACCGATCTGGGGCAGCAACTATGGCTACACCTTC. The encoded protein is CASRPIWGSNYGYTF.

The V gene is TRBV6-5, the J gene TRBJ1-6; 10 bases line up with TRBD1. Per the germline V gene, CDR1 is MNHEY and CDR2 is SVGAGI. This CDR3 comprises 14 residues. The V gene end was trimmed by 7 bases and the J gene end by 14 bases; junction bases not matched to a gene: 11. CDR3 residues: CASKGTGEFRTLHF. The CDR3 nucleotides read TGTGCCAGCAAGGGGACAGGGGAGTTTAGGACCCTCCACTTT.

This chain links TRBV30 with TRBJ1-1; tentative D call: TRBD1 (5 bases). Trimming removed 8 bases at V and 2 bases at J, with 15 bases between. The CDR3 runs 13 residues. Germline CDR1 is GTSNPN and CDR2 is SVGIG (reference sequence). CDR3 region: CAGQGRDNTEAFF. The CDR3 coding sequence is TGTGCCGGGCAGGGCAGGGACAACACTGAAGCTTTCTTT.

The V call is TRBV5-5, the J call TRBJ2-5; 13 bases fit TRBD2. CDR1 and CDR2 from the germline V gene are SGHKS and YYEKEE (reference sequence). With V trimmed by 3 bases and J by 7 bases, 9 bases remained unmatched. The CDR3 is made up of 16 amino acids. The CDR3 loop reads CASSSRTSGGFGTQYF. The CDR3 DNA follows: TGTGCCAGCAGCTCGAGGACTAGCGGGGGTTTTGGGACCCAGTACTTC.

V and J are TRBV6-5 and TRBJ2-3; D may be TRBD1 or TRBD2 (6 bases each). The CDR3 loop spans 13 amino acids. Trimming stripped 4 bases from V and 3 bases from J, with 8 bases between. CDR1 is MNHEY, CDR2 SVGAGI, per germline. The CDR3 DNA sequence: TGTGCCAGCAGTTGGGGGGCGACAGATACGCAGTATTTT. It encodes CASSWGATDTQYF.

This chain uses TRBV6-5 with TRBJ2-3; D not resolved. The germline V and J ends were trimmed by 6 bases and 3 bases, with 13 bases remaining between them. CDR1 and CDR2 from the germline V gene are MNHEY and SVGAGI. The CDR3 sequence is 14 residues long. The CDR3 DNA is TGTGCCAGCAGCCTCGGGTTGCTGACAGATACGCAGTATTTT. It yields the protein CASSLGLLTDTQYF.